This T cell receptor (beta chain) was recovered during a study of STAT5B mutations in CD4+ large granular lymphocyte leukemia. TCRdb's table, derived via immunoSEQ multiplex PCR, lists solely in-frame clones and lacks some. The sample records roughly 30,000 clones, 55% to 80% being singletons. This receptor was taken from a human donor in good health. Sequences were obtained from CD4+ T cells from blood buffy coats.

The CDR3 nucleotides are TGTGCCAGCAGCTTATTAGCTAGCGGGGGGGCCATCGCAGATACGCAGTATTTT. Protein: CASSLLASGGAIADTQYF. The chain combines TRBV7-3 with TRBJ2-3; the match to TRBD2 covers 12 bases. The V and J ends lost 2 bases and 4 bases, in that order; junction bases with no gene match: 10. The germline V gene has CDR1 SGHTA and CDR2 FQGTGA. This CDR3 comprises 18 residues.